This is a list of T cell receptor beta chains from one sample in a study of T cell responses to AZD1222 COVID-19 vaccine. TCRdb keeps only in-frame clones here, not all; method: immunoSEQ multiplex PCR. This table has about 110,000 clones, about 86% appearing once. The material was peripheral blood, obtained on day 0 of AZD1222 vaccination. All receptors come from an adult in good health. The CDR3 runs from the conserved cysteine through the conserved F or W. A D gene is named only where the DNA matches it firmly.

v_gene: TRBV9; d_gene: -; CDR3aa: CASSVGGERGPQHF
v_gene: TRBV4-2; d_gene: -; CDR3aa: CASSQGDDRNEKLFF
v_gene: TRBV6-5; d_gene: TRBD2; CDR3aa: CASRRAASGGDEQFF
v_gene: TRBV5-1; d_gene: -; CDR3aa: CASSEEGANTGELFF
v_gene: TRBV5-1; d_gene: TRBD1; CDR3aa: CASSLGGQPGYTF
v_gene: TRBV6-5; d_gene: TRBD1; CDR3aa: CASGTGWNSNQPQHF
v_gene: TRBV9; d_gene: -; CDR3aa: CASSPKPRSDTQYF
v_gene: TRBV3-1/TRBV3-2; d_gene: TRBD2; CDR3aa: CASSQALVAGGPNIQYF
v_gene: TRBV30; d_gene: TRBD1; CDR3aa: CAWRRDRVGYGYTF
v_gene: TRBV5-6; d_gene: -; CDR3aa: CASSLQVTNEKLFF
v_gene: TRBV6-5; d_gene: -; CDR3aa: CASSYSGALNEQFF
v_gene: TRBV15; d_gene: -; CDR3aa: CATSRAWTIGAGNTIYF
v_gene: TRBV5-1; d_gene: TRBD1; CDR3aa: CASSWGQGVNEQFF
v_gene: TRBV4-1; d_gene: -; CDR3aa: CASSQEWGRANSPLHF
v_gene: TRBV29-1; d_gene: -; CDR3aa: CSVVGGNTEAFF
v_gene: TRBV6-5; d_gene: -; CDR3aa: CASRNQGGAGELFF
v_gene: TRBV7-2; d_gene: -; CDR3aa: CASSPAQETQYF
v_gene: TRBV5-5; d_gene: -; CDR3aa: CASSLGGTEYYTF
v_gene: TRBV5-1; d_gene: -; CDR3aa: CASRRGTQETQYF
v_gene: TRBV11-2; d_gene: -; CDR3aa: CASSAGIEKNIQYF
v_gene: TRBV3-1/TRBV3-2; d_gene: -; CDR3aa: CASSHPIGGSSYNEQFF
v_gene: TRBV19; d_gene: TRBD1; CDR3aa: CASSKTGARILYEQYF
v_gene: TRBV12-3/TRBV12-4; d_gene: -; CDR3aa: CASSLVSVETQYF
v_gene: TRBV10-3; d_gene: TRBD1; CDR3aa: CAISQSRDRDGEPQHF
v_gene: TRBV24-1; d_gene: -; CDR3aa: CATSDFGTDTQYF
v_gene: TRBV7-2; d_gene: -; CDR3aa: CASSLGRQSEKLFF
v_gene: TRBV12-3/TRBV12-4; d_gene: -; CDR3aa: CASSLGQSYEQYF
v_gene: TRBV25-1; d_gene: TRBD1; CDR3aa: CASSVTGAYEQFF
v_gene: TRBV3-1/TRBV3-2; d_gene: -; CDR3aa: CASSQDFKEGYTF
v_gene: TRBV6-2/TRBV6-3; d_gene: -; CDR3aa: CASSRGLEQYF
v_gene: TRBV3-1/TRBV3-2; d_gene: -; CDR3aa: CASTQRGWDTQYF
v_gene: TRBV24-1; d_gene: -; CDR3aa: CATSVGHPNAEAFF
v_gene: TRBV18; d_gene: TRBD1; CDR3aa: CASSESPRGLVASTEAFF
v_gene: TRBV10-3; d_gene: -; CDR3aa: CAISHELAAGNTIYF
v_gene: TRBV7-3; d_gene: -; CDR3aa: CASSKNRGGGYNEQFF
v_gene: TRBV5-1; d_gene: -; CDR3aa: CASSLGGSANEKLFF
v_gene: TRBV15; d_gene: TRBD2; CDR3aa: CATSRDPRRGGGAGELFF
v_gene: TRBV9; d_gene: -; CDR3aa: CASGNSVDTQYF
v_gene: TRBV7-9; d_gene: -; CDR3aa: CASSLPNQPQHF
v_gene: TRBV6-1; d_gene: TRBD1; CDR3aa: CASSEARQGPNRNQPQHF
v_gene: TRBV28; d_gene: -; CDR3aa: CASSKGLGVRADTGELFF
v_gene: TRBV5-1; d_gene: -; CDR3aa: CASSLDGNEDNSPLHF
v_gene: TRBV28; d_gene: -; CDR3aa: CASRSGKRGNTNTEAFF
v_gene: TRBV6-5; d_gene: TRBD1; CDR3aa: CASSYSNRDRRNTIYF
v_gene: TRBV2; d_gene: TRBD1; CDR3aa: CASSGQENSPLHF
v_gene: TRBV6-2/TRBV6-3; d_gene: -; CDR3aa: CASSSGGSGTEAFF
v_gene: TRBV19; d_gene: -; CDR3aa: CASRRLNSNQPQHF
v_gene: TRBV27; d_gene: TRBD1; CDR3aa: CASSPGTGGGNYGYTF
v_gene: TRBV28; d_gene: -; CDR3aa: CASSLSWGNQPQHF
v_gene: TRBV7-8; d_gene: -; CDR3aa: CASSPLGGWEPQHF
v_gene: TRBV19; d_gene: TRBD1; CDR3aa: CASRPDRGYGYTF
v_gene: TRBV20-1; d_gene: -; CDR3aa: CSASSPTTTDTQYF
v_gene: TRBV7-9; d_gene: -; CDR3aa: CASKAGEHNQPQHF
v_gene: TRBV3-1/TRBV3-2; d_gene: -; CDR3aa: CASSQDHTEAFF
v_gene: TRBV24-1; d_gene: TRBD1; CDR3aa: CATSDSGQGLIGTQYF